This TCR beta chain was sequenced for a study of T-cell reconstitution after alpha-beta-depleted transplantation in children. Points from the study as a whole: At day 60, the high TCRbeta diversity found in some patients originated from recipient T cells and thymic progenitors that had survived.

Preparation of the TCRbeta library was carried out with unique molecular identifiers. One entry per CDR3 protein results from TCRdb running MiXCR on the PCR reads. This sample carries approximately 500,000 distinct CDR3 sequences, over 9.5% of them seen once, and the ten largest clones take about 2%. This clonotype was observed a few times. Its antigen is not identified. This CDR3 is 14 amino acids long. CDR1 is DFQATT and CDR2 is SNEGSKA in the germline V gene (reference sequence). Trimming left V 0 bases short and J 7 bases short, with 13 bases between. Material: PBMCs, obtained before TCRalphabeta/CD19-depleted stem cell transplant. The chain combines TRBV20-1 with TRBJ2-1; TRBD1 might be the D (5 bases). The receptor was isolated from a child under 10 years old with inherited bone marrow failure, due to receive a stem cell transplant. This CDR3 is CSARDREKLNEQFF. In DNA, the CDR3 is TGCAGTGCTAGAGACAGGGAAAAGCTGAATGAGCAGTTCTTC.